Included here is one T cell receptor beta chain sequence, with context. Its antigen is still unknown. Base qualities are not provided; no much larger clone lies one nucleotide away. The library was made by 5' RACE. Sequenced using an Illumina HiSeq 2500. A second roughly 7 to 11 cycle PCR used a sample-barcoded 5' primer and a J-beta primer mix. A template-switch 5' adaptor carrying 12 random nucleotides introduced a unique molecular identifier onto each TCR beta cDNA molecule. Each sample yielded at least 3 million CDR3-containing paired-end reads. The Mint cDNA synthesis kit, primed by a TRBC-specific oligonucleotide, was used to synthesize first-strand cDNA from all RNA. Following uracil-DNA glycosylase treatment, a first 18-cycle PCR with universal primers M1SS and BC2_uni_R was performed on all cDNA. The authors' analysis ran thus. For normalization, 1 million high-quality reads, each with a distinct molecular identifier, were randomly selected from each sample. Reads sharing molecular identifiers were discarded rather than binned into consensus sequences. MiTCR, with a Q25 quality threshold and the strictest error-elimination algorithm, was used for CDR3 identification, clonotype clustering and error correction. A nonparametric unseen species model with Euler transformation was used to estimate a lower bound on total TCR beta diversity. The public reads were quality trimmed at Q25 with fastp and then assembled into clones with MiXCR by TCRdb, keeping productive beta chains. Duplicate CDR3 protein sequences are folded into a single record with the most common DNA and genes. The V and J calls here are based on TCRdb, not the publication. The table for this sample lists hundreds of thousands of distinct CDR3 sequences; more than 40% of them were counted only once. The biggest ten clones account for about 20% of the sample.

The CDR3, from cysteine to phenylalanine, totals 15 residues. Only the CDR3 part of the read is kept: 45 bases, read in frame from the first base. The CDR1 and CDR2 encoded by the germline V gene (reference sequence) are DFQATT and SNEGSKA. V gives up 6 bases and J gives up 2 bases, and the segment between their germline ends measures 19 bases. The record originates from a study of blood T cells in healthy people across ages (dated by TCRdb to between 2014 and 2016). Context from the whole study: In model experiments, roughly one uniquely barcoded TCR beta cDNA molecule per two T cells was captured by template switching. The study analyzed two additional independent replicas of 1 million unique cDNA reads from the same blood draw for two donors, one aged 18 to 29 and one aged 80 or older. Four age groups were formed from the donors: young (average roughly 15 years), middle-aged (approximately 41), aged (roughly 56) and long-lived (approximately 78). Donors of different ages were randomly distributed across sequencing lanes to avoid experimental bias. The study measured age-related changes in TCR beta repertoire diversity using deep sequencing normalized with unique cDNA molecular identifiers. On the study overall, not on this receptor specifically: As age increased, observed TCR beta diversity per million T cells dropped in a roughly linear way, and a significant reduction was already evident by age approximately 40. Because donor CMV infection status was unknown, age-related changes in expanded clonotypes were potentially confounded. A strong correlation was found between observed TCR beta diversity and the percentage of naive T cells measured by flow cytometry. Because profiling used bulk unsorted PBMCs, naive and antigen-experienced compartments could not be compared conclusively. Compared with the aged group, more naive CD4+ T cells, fewer expanded clones and increased TCR diversity were shown by the long-lived group, suggesting age selection. Total diversity estimates from one million sequenced T cells were considered lower bounds and underestimates.

The donors were roughly 39 Caucasian individuals from Russia, aged roughly 6 to 100 years, who were systemically healthy. Each donor gave 9 to 10 milliliters of peripheral blood, collected into EDTA-treated Vacutainer tubes. Ficoll-Paque density-gradient centrifugation was used to isolate PBMCs, with at least 7 million per sample. Total RNA was extracted from PBMCs with Trizol reagent, with at least 5.5 micrograms obtained per sample. For every donor, an aliquot of PBMCs went through flow cytometry to measure the percentages of naive CD45RAhigh/CD27high T cells. The clonotype originates from a woman between 55 and 75 years old in good health. The chain uses TRBV20-1 and TRBJ1-1, with TRBD1 as a weak D call on 6 bases. Sample: blood. Read as DNA, the sequence is TGCAGTGCGACCAGCGCAGGGACATTAAACACTGAAGCTTTCTTT. Its protein product is CSATSAGTLNTEAFF.